This T cell receptor beta chain was captured by sequencing in a study of shared clonotypes between healthy human individuals. Study overall: Each donor had three CD4 naive, three CD4 memory, two CD8 naive and one CD8 memory plate.

As for this clone: The antigen is unknown. Other nucleotide sequences in the sample specify the same CDR3.

This CDR3 region has 15 residues. CDR1 and CDR2 (germline): SGHTA, FQGNSA. The junction had 1 base not matched to a gene; V was cut back by 2 bases and J by 2 bases. Study-wide results and caveats: Larger estimated richness was generally seen in naive subsets than in memory subsets. When compared with the clonotypes that were shared by all four sorted-subset donors, the non-shared clonotypes turned out to have lower generation probabilities.

The assay was immunoSEQ multiplex PCR, and TCRdb's table has in-frame clones only and misses some. The sample includes under 2,500,000 clones, under 97% of them seen just once. The sequencing input was naive CD4+ T cells sorted from blood. The subset here: CD45RA+ positively selected. This TCR was recovered from a man younger than 35 in good health. This chain links TRBV7-2 with TRBJ2-3; 10 nucleotides match TRBD2. CDR3 loop: CASSLSGRDTDTQYF. CDR3 nucleotide sequence: TGTGCCAGCAGCTTAAGCGGGAGGGACACAGATACGCAGTATTTT.